This T cell receptor (beta chain) was captured in a study of blood T cell repertoires in COVID-19. This CDR3 is 12 amino acids long. V lost 5 bases and J 2 bases, leaving 6 bases between the germline ends. Germline values: CDR1 KGHSH, CDR2 LQKENI. In the authors' workflow: Nucleated cell counts were estimated from reference gene primer amplification. The data were produced by immunoSEQ multiplex PCR, yet TCRdb's version contains in-frame clones alone and is incomplete. The V and J calls and clone size come from that table; D and trimming were worked out from the DNA. The sample lists fewer than 150,000 clones, about 84% occurring once.

The sample was peripheral blood. The chain uses TRBV18 and TRBJ1-2; D might be TRBD1 (5 bases). The sequence was obtained from a human donor in a cohort sampled during active COVID-19. CDR3 DNA sequence: TGTGCCAGCTCAGCAGGGAACTATGGCTACACCTTC. This encodes CASSAGNYGYTF.